This T cell receptor beta chain was captured by sequencing in a study of blood T cell repertoires in COVID-19. CDR3 length: 12 residues. The V end was cut by 3 bases, the J end by 6 bases, with 8 bases between. Assay used: immunoSEQ multiplex PCR; TCRdb lists only in-frame clones, some missing. The sample holds fewer than 80,000 clones, roughly four fifths seen once. This chain uses TRBV12-3 or TRBV12-4 with TRBJ1-2, with unresolved D. The TCR comes from a man aged 50 to 59 with COVID-19, enrolled during active disease. The sequenced material came from peripheral blood. This CDR3 is CASSFVADGYTF. As DNA, the CDR3 is TGTGCCAGCAGTTTCGTGGCAGATGGCTACACCTTC.